The 18 T cell receptor beta chains listed next were all sequenced from one sample in a study of Ad26.COV2.S vaccination and SARS-CoV-2 variants. The treatment is: around 19 received Ad26.COV2.S at low or high dose, single or two shots; roughly five received placebo; per-sample allocation not given. Material that was analyzed had been drawn on day 63 after the first vaccine or placebo injection. Data came from immunoSEQ multiplex PCR; TCRdb stores just in-frame clones and leaves some out. The data contain about 480,000 clones, around 88% of them singletons. The specimen was peripheral blood, collected in a trial of Ad26.COV2.S vaccine versus placebo. The source is a person between 18 and 59 years old who received the Ad26.COV2.S COVID-19 vaccine or a placebo.

The chain links TRBV6-1 to TRBJ2-3, with TRBD2 matching 8 bases. The germline CDR1 and CDR2 sequences are MNHNS and SASEGT. The ends lost 0 bases at V and 2 bases at J; junction bases unmatched: 4. CDR3 size: 16 residues. The CDR3 DNA reads as TGTGCCAGCAGTGAAGCTCCGGGACTAGTCACAGATACGCAGTATTTT. This gives the protein CASSEAPGLVTDTQYF.

This clone was found a few times. J is TRBJ2-5 and V is TRBV5-1, with D tentatively TRBD2 (6 bases). Per the germline V gene, CDR1 is SGHRS and CDR2 is YFSETQ. CDR3 size: 15 residues. Trimming shortened V by 3 bases and J by 5 bases, and 17 bases separated the two germline ends. The chain's CDR3 is CASSYGTVIGETQYF. The CDR3, as DNA: TGCGCCAGCAGCTACGGGACTGTCATTGGGGAGACCCAGTACTTC.

The V call is TRBV28, the J call TRBJ2-1; D perhaps matches TRBD1 (6 bases). The CDR3 spans 13 residues. Germline V lookup: CDR1 MDHEN, CDR2 SYDVKM. Between the trimmed V and J ends, which lost 4 bases and 9 bases, there was a span of 13 bases. CDR3 coding DNA: TGTGCCAGCAGTTCCCAGGGCAGGGGTGAGCAGTTCTTC. It specifies CASSSQGRGEQFF.

This clone came up a few times. The rearrangement links TRBV28 to TRBJ1-6; tentatively, D is TRBD1 (6 bases). Trimming took off 8 bases at V and 7 bases at J, with 12 bases between the two ends. The CDR3 is 13 residues long. Looked up from germline, CDR1 is MDHEN and CDR2 is SYDVKM. The CDR3 loop is CASRRDTNSPLHF. The CDR3, as DNA: TGTGCCAGCCGCCGGGACACAAATTCACCCCTCCACTTT.

The rearrangement links TRBV5-4 to TRBJ1-2; TRBD1 matches at 7 bases. Per the germline V gene, CDR1 is SGHNT and CDR2 is YYREEE (reference sequence). The CDR3 loop spans 13 amino acids. V was clipped by 4 bases and J by 8 bases; unmatched bases: 8. In nucleotides, the CDR3 is TGTGCCAGCAGCCCGACAGGGAGCTTCGGCTACACCTTC. Its protein is CASSPTGSFGYTF.

The V call is TRBV18, the J call TRBJ1-1; 9 nucleotides align to TRBD1. Germline values: CDR1 KGHSH, CDR2 LQKENI. With V trimmed by 2 bases and J by 1 base, 2 bases remained unmatched. This CDR3 is built from 15 residues. DNA of the CDR3: TGTGCCAGCTCACCAACAGGGGGCAAGAACACTGAAGCTTTCTTT. This sequence encodes CASSPTGGKNTEAFF.

This clone has more than one count but fewer than ten. This chain connects TRBV2 to TRBJ1-1; no reliable D call. The germline CDR1 and CDR2 sequences are SNHLY and FYNNEI. The CDR3 sequence is 14 residues long. Trimming left V 0 bases short and J 8 bases short, with 13 bases between. This chain's CDR3 is CASSEALKVGEAFF. DNA for the CDR3: TGTGCCAGCAGTGAAGCGCTTAAGGTCGGGGAAGCTTTCTTT.

The gene calls are TRBV28 and TRBJ1-5; D is perhaps TRBD1 (5 bases). This CDR3 has 15 amino acids. V was cut by 5 bases and J by 4 bases, with 15 bases left in between. Germline V CDR1 and CDR2: MDHEN, SYDVKM. The CDR3 is CASSTLGGGNQPQHF. CDR3 sequence (DNA): TGTGCCAGCAGTACCCTGGGGGGAGGAAATCAGCCCCAGCATTTT.

The rearrangement links TRBV30 to TRBJ2-6, with unresolved D. The ends were cut back, 6 bases at V and 0 bases at J, with 12 bases in the middle. This CDR3 contains 15 residues. Germline CDR1 and CDR2: GTSNPN and SVGIG (reference sequence). This CDR3 is CACSMRSSGANVLTF. In DNA form, the CDR3 reads TGTGCCTGCTCCATGAGGAGCTCTGGGGCCAACGTCCTGACTTTC.

The chain has TRBV6-1 and TRBJ2-7; D might be TRBD2 (6 bases). The CDR3 is 15 amino acids. Trimming stripped 1 base from V and 0 bases from J, with 10 bases between. Per germline, CDR1 MNHNS and CDR2 SASEGT. The CDR3 loop is CASSEVGTVSYEQYF. The CDR3 region has the DNA TGTGCCAGCAGTGAAGTAGGGACTGTCTCCTACGAGCAGTACTTC.

The CDR3 DNA sequence: TGTGCCAGCAGTTACAGAGGGGACGGGGGAGATACGCAGTATTTT. Residues: CASSYRGDGGDTQYF. The V and J genes are TRBV6-5 and TRBJ2-3, with TRBD2 as a possible D gene (6 bases). Trimming cost V 2 bases and J 5 bases, with 14 bases left between them. Germline values: CDR1 MNHEY, CDR2 SVGAGI. The CDR3 spans 15 residues.

The rearrangement uses TRBV5-4 and TRBJ2-1, with unresolved D. CDR1 and CDR2 (germline): SGHNT, YYREEE (reference sequence). V gave up 3 bases and J gave up 7 bases, with 17 bases separating them. This CDR3 spans 15 amino acids. CDR3 in amino acids: CASSSSNLDVNEQFF. The CDR3 DNA reads as TGTGCCAGCAGCTCGAGTAACTTGGACGTGAATGAGCAGTTCTTC.

The chain recombines TRBV19 with TRBJ1-1; the match to TRBD1 covers 7 bases. The trim removed 1 base at V and 1 base at J, leaving 6 bases unmatched. The CDR3 covers 16 residues. Germline V CDR1 and CDR2: LNHDA, SQIVND (reference sequence). CDR3 in DNA: TGTGCCAGTAGTATAGTCGGGGACAGCCAGAACACTGAAGCTTTCTTT. Protein sequence: CASSIVGDSQNTEAFF.

The chain carries TRBV5-6 and TRBJ2-7; 11 nucleotides line up with TRBD2. CDR1 is SGHDT and CDR2 is YYEEEE in the germline V gene. The CDR3 loop spans 13 amino acids. With V trimmed by 10 bases and J by 4 bases, 7 bases remained unmatched. For the CDR3, the DNA is TGTGCCGCGCGAACTAGCGGGAGTTACGAGCAGTACTTC. Translated: CAARTSGSYEQYF. Based on the CDR3 plus reference TRBV5-6 and TRBJ2-7, the full variable domain is DAGVTQSPTHLIKTRGQQVTLRCSPKSGHDTVSWYQQALGQGPQFIFQYYEEEERQRGNFPDRFSGHQFPNYSSELNVNALLLGDSALYLCAARTSGSYEQYFGPGTRLTVT.

J is TRBJ1-1 and V is TRBV19; no reliable D call. The length of the CDR3 is 12 residues. CDR1 LNHDA and CDR2 SQIVND come from the germline V gene (reference sequence). The V and J ends lost 3 bases and 1 base respectively, with 3 bases between them. The chain's CDR3 is CASSIWNTEAFF. In DNA form, the CDR3 reads TGTGCCAGTAGTATCTGGAACACTGAAGCTTTCTTT.

The chain is built from TRBV11-2 and TRBJ2-1; D may correspond to TRBD1 or TRBD2 (6 bases each). CDR1 SGHAT and CDR2 FQNNGV come from the germline V gene. The CDR3 has 14 residues. Trimming cost V 5 bases and J 8 bases, with 16 bases left between them. CDR3 amino acids: CASSGEVRGDEQFF. In DNA form, the CDR3 reads TGTGCCAGCAGCGGGGAGGTGAGGGGGGATGAGCAGTTCTTC.

The chain uses TRBV15 and TRBJ2-5; D is uncertain. The germline CDR1 and CDR2 sequences are LNHNV and YYDKDF (reference sequence). Trimming pared 0 bases from V and 9 bases from J, leaving 8 bases between. This CDR3 has 12 residues. The CDR3 reads CATSRETEAQYF. The DNA for the CDR3 is TGTGCCACCAGCAGAGAGACTGAAGCCCAGTACTTC.

V is TRBV6-6 and J is TRBJ2-1, with D unresolved. The germline V and J ends were trimmed by 5 bases and 6 bases, with 5 bases remaining between them. This CDR3 is built from 11 residues. The V gene's germline CDR1 is MNHNY and CDR2 SVGAGI (reference sequence). CDR3 amino acids: CASSGINEQFF. In nucleotides, the CDR3 is TGTGCCAGCAGTGGAATCAATGAGCAGTTCTTC.